This T cell receptor (beta chain) was captured in a study of T cells in Graves' hyperthyroidism and ophthalmopathy. V was trimmed by 7 bases and J by 6 bases, leaving 21 bases between them. CDR3 length: 16 amino acids. CDR1 is MNHEY and CDR2 is SMNVEV in the germline V gene (reference sequence). There were TCR beta CDR3 regions amplified from RNA transcripts. An initial round of RT-PCR targeting the TCR CDR3 relied on the HTBI primer set. One entry per CDR3 protein results from TCRdb running MiXCR on the multiplex PCR reads. There are over 500,000 distinct CDR3 sequences in the sample; about 15% occur only once, and 17% lies in the top ten. Comment on this clonotype: Given a much more abundant clone one base away, this may be a read error. The conserved final phenylalanine or tryptophan is absent from the CDR3, which likely points to a read error.

This receptor was identified in a woman aged 18-35 years with Graves' ophthalmopathy. Material: blood. The rearrangement uses TRBV27 and TRBJ2-2; D might be TRBD2 (6 bases). The CDR3 is CASTTGTPWRAGELFL. CDR3 coding DNA: TGTGCCAGCACTACCGGGACCCCCTGGAGGGCCGGGGAGCTGTTTCTT.